The clone carrying this TCR beta chain was counted many times. Its specificity is not known. The authors prepared the TCRbeta library with unique molecular identifiers. TCRdb reprocessed the PCR reads via MiXCR and lists one record per CDR3 protein. This repertoire shows fewer than 350,000 distinct CDR3 sequences, roughly 8.2% found once; its top ten account for approximately 9.1%. The V end was cut by 4 bases, the J end by 8 bases, with 18 bases between. Germline values: CDR1 MDHEN, CDR2 SYDVKM. The CDR3 sequence is 15 residues long. This sample stems from a study of T-cell reconstitution after alpha-beta-depleted transplantation in children. Overall study results and limits: Surviving thymic progenitors and recipient T cells were the source of high TCRbeta diversity at day 60 in some patients. Alpha-beta T cells present about two months after transplant were reported to originate from several hundred expanded graft clones. Most T-cell counts and diversity one year after the transplant came from T cells that were newly produced.

This sample comprised peripheral blood, obtained 360 days after TCRalphabeta/CD19-depleted stem cell transplant. The TCR sequence derives from a female patient aged 2-10 years who had a stem cell transplant for Fanconi anemia, so the T cells may come from the graft donor. The rearrangement links TRBV28 to TRBJ2-4; D tentatively reads TRBD1 or TRBD2 (6 bases each). The CDR3 loop is CASSSSAEGGYIQYF. The DNA of the CDR3 is TGTGCCAGCAGTTCATCGGCCGAAGGGGGGTACATTCAGTACTTC.